This T cell receptor (beta chain) was sequenced in a study of blood T cell repertoires in COVID-19 (TCRdb year 2020). Turning to the overall study: The collaborator samples originated in the United States, Italy and Spain and spanned the acute and convalescent phases of COVID-19. The repertoires were released in a freely available public database meant as a resource for research on the immune response to SARS-CoV-2. The samples were drawn from two sources: the first 160 participants of the ongoing ImmuneRACE study, and 950 to 1,500 subjects contributed by 6 global collaborators. Where available, HLA class I and class II types were obtained from metadata supplied by the sample provider rather than from assay-based typing. Nearly every sample came with metadata listing a de-identified subject ID, COVID-19 status, age in years and sex. The material from the prospective study consisted of cDNA or gDNA derived from T cells, B-cell-depleted T cells, or PBMCs. The dataset comprised deeply sampled blood TCRbeta repertoires from subjects exposed to, actively infected with, or recovered from COVID-19. Overall study outcomes, separate from this receptor: The amount of clinical and demographic metadata varied by source and participant and was provided uncurated.

TCRbeta CDR3 regions were amplified from genomic DNA using the immunoSEQ Assay, a bias-controlled multiplex PCR. The paper's data handling went like this. Within the assay, amplification of reference gene primers was used to estimate how many nucleated cells each sample contained. To quantify the absolute abundance of each unique TCRbeta CDR3 rearrangement, sequence reads were collapsed and filtered. For each sample, productive Simpson clonality was calculated as the square root of Simpson's diversity index across productive rearrangements. TCRdb's version of the immuneACCESS table is confined to in-frame rearrangements and falls short of the full clone set. An unresolved V gene accounts for under half of the shortfall where checked; the remainder is of unknown origin. V, J and clone size were drawn from that table, and D and trimming were deduced from the DNA. In this sample the table shows roughly 88,000 clones, under 95% of which occur a single time. 3.9% of the sample is in the top ten clones.

The collaborating institutions used their own protocols to collect whole blood in K2EDTA tubes. Collaborator samples were shipped for TCRbeta analysis as frozen whole blood, isolated PBMCs, or DNA extracted from either sample type. Taken from the germline V gene, the CDR1 and CDR2 loops are SGHRS and YFSETQ. The CDR3, from cysteine to phenylalanine, totals 16 residues. The DNA shown is the 48-base CDR3, in frame from base 1. Compared with germline, V lacks 5 bases and J lacks 7 bases; bases without a gene match: 18. A word on this clone: The antigen it binds to is not known. No much larger clone is present one base from it, and per-base qualities are unavailable.

This TCR was recovered from a woman in her 50s in a cohort sampled during active COVID-19. Input material: peripheral blood. The chain uses TRBV5-1 and TRBJ2-7; 7 junctional bases match TRBD1. The DNA is TGCGCCAGCAGGACAGGGCGCCTCCGGACCTACGAGGAGCAGTACTTC. Translated, it gives CASRTGRLRTYEEQYF.